The 32 T cell receptor beta chains given below trace back to one sample, sequenced in a study of beta chain features in type 1 diabetes. Study observations and caveats: People with Type 1 diabetes carried modestly yet significantly shorter TCRB CDR3s in all four CD4+ subsets.

The isolated RNA, all of it, was reverse transcribed, so expressed TCRB transcripts were what got sequenced. Sequencing was performed with immunoSEQ multiplex PCR; in TCRdb, only in-frame clones are kept and a portion is missing. The sample contains hundreds of thousands of clones, roughly 13% of which appear only once. Their specific antigens are unknown. The specimen sequenced was naive CD4+ T cells from blood. These receptor sequences come from a man aged 18 to 29 with type 1 diabetes.

CDR3 sequence: CASSPGPQGISLEAFF. The CDR3 nucleotides read TGTGCCAGCAGCCCAGGCCCACAGGGGATTTCCCTTGAAGCTTTCTTT. The J gene is TRBJ1-1, the V gene TRBV7-6; 7 nucleotides agree with TRBD1. CDR1 and CDR2 (germline): SGHVS, FNYEAQ. This CDR3 comprises 16 residues. Trimming removed 5 bases from V and 7 bases from J; junction bases left unmatched: 16.

The chain is built from TRBV6-5 and TRBJ2-7; D is unresolved. Per the germline V gene, CDR1 is MNHEY and CDR2 is SVGAGI. Trimming stripped 2 bases from V and 3 bases from J, with 8 bases between. This CDR3 is built from 13 residues. The CDR3 DNA follows: TGTGCCAGCAGTTACATCGCCGACTACGAGCAGTACTTC. Translation: CASSYIADYEQYF.

In this sample, this clone turned up a few times. This chain connects TRBV5-4 to TRBJ2-3; 16 nucleotides match TRBD2. This CDR3 is 18 amino acids long. The germline gives CDR1 SGHNT, CDR2 YYREEE (reference sequence). The V and J ends lost 2 bases and 4 bases, in that order; junction bases with no gene match: 7. In DNA form, the CDR3 reads TGTGCCAGCAGCTTTCCTCCGGGACTAGCGGGGGGGGCAGATACGCAGTATTTT. As protein: CASSFPPGLAGGADTQYF.

The rearrangement links TRBV10-2 to TRBJ2-7; TRBD1 is a possible D gene (6 bases). The V gene's germline CDR1 is WSHSY and CDR2 SAAADI. The CDR3 is made up of 14 amino acids. V was pared by 7 bases and J by 1 base, with 14 bases between. The CDR3 coding sequence is TGCGCCAGCAAAGGGCAGGGGATTTCCTACGAGCAGTACTTC. Translated, it gives CASKGQGISYEQYF.

The V call is TRBV4-1, the J call TRBJ1-5, with a tentative D call TRBD1 (5 bases). CDR3 size: 14 residues. In germline, CDR1 is MGHRA, CDR2 YSYEKL. Deletions cut 3 bases from V and 7 bases from J, with 13 bases between. The CDR3 here is CASSQGRSGQPQHF. In nucleotides, the CDR3 is TGCGCCAGCAGCCAGGGGCGTAGCGGGCAGCCCCAGCATTTT.

The chain is built from TRBV28 and TRBJ1-1; D might be TRBD1 (5 bases). The germline V and J ends were trimmed by 3 bases and 0 bases, with 14 bases remaining between them. The germline CDR1 and CDR2 sequences are MDHEN and SYDVKM. There are 16 residues in the CDR3. The CDR3 DNA follows: TGTGCCAGCAGTTTGGATTACCAAGGGGTGAACACTGAAGCTTTCTTT. Translated: CASSLDYQGVNTEAFF.

V gene TRBV6-6 combines with J gene TRBJ1-5; 7 bases match TRBD1. The CDR3 runs to 14 residues. Trimming removed 7 bases from V and 2 bases from J; junction bases left unmatched: 5. Per the germline V gene, CDR1 is MNHNY and CDR2 is SVGAGI (reference sequence). The CDR3 is CASKGAMGNQPQHF. CDR3 sequence (DNA): TGTGCCAGCAAGGGGGCGATGGGCAATCAGCCCCAGCATTTT.

A few counts support this clone. Other DNA sequences from this sample encode an identical CDR3 as well. This chain connects TRBV15 to TRBJ2-5; 7 nucleotides line up with TRBD2. The trim removed 5 bases at V and 4 bases at J, leaving 1 base unmatched. The length of the CDR3 is 12 residues. Germline CDR1 LNHNV, CDR2 YYDKDF (reference sequence). The CDR3, as DNA: TGTGCCACCAGCCGCGGGGGAGAGACCCAGTACTTC. Translation: CATSRGGETQYF.

This rearrangement joins TRBV21-1 to TRBJ2-2; the tabulated D call, TRBD1, remains unverified against the DNA. TRBV21-1 is a known pseudogene. This CDR3 is built from 15 residues. The CDR3 region has the DNA TGTGCCAGCAGCAAAAGGGGGACCAGTGCCGGGGAGCTGTTTTTT. It specifies CASSKRGTSAGELFF.

The table lists this clone with a few counts. This chain uses TRBV5-1 with TRBJ1-2; D unresolved. Trimming removed 7 bases from V and 6 bases from J, with 10 bases in between. The CDR3 spans 11 residues. Germline CDR1 is SGHRS and CDR2 is YFSETQ. CDR3 sequence reads: CASGEQDGYTF. The CDR3 DNA is TGCGCCAGCGGGGAGCAGGATGGCTACACCTTC.

This clone was seen just once. This sequence joins TRBV7-9 and TRBJ1-1; a possible D gene is TRBD1 (5 bases). This CDR3 region has 13 residues. CDR1 is SEHNR and CDR2 is FQNEAQ in the germline V gene (reference sequence). Trimming stripped 5 bases from V and 0 bases from J, with 7 bases between. The CDR3 loop reads CASSTTVNTEAFF. The DNA for the CDR3 is TGTGCCAGCAGCACGACAGTGAACACTGAAGCTTTCTTT.

This clone was detected a few times. The CDR3 coding sequence is TGTGCCAGAGGAGGTCCTGGGGTAGGTGCTGGAAACACCATATATTTT. It encodes CARGGPGVGAGNTIYF. The gene calls are TRBV30 and TRBJ1-3; D gene uncertain. V lost 8 bases, J lost 2 bases, and 22 bases lay in between. There are 16 residues in the CDR3. Germline loops: CDR1 GTSNPN, CDR2 SVGIG (reference sequence).

This rearrangement joins TRBV7-9 to TRBJ2-6, with TRBD1 identical over 10 bases. Germline V CDR1 and CDR2: SEHNR, FQNEAQ (reference sequence). This CDR3 contains 17 residues. Losses at the gene ends were 1 base for V and 2 bases for J; bases not matched to a gene: 2. The DNA of the CDR3 is TGTGCCAGCAGCTTAGGACAGGGGGCGGCTGGGGCCAACGTCCTGACTTTC. It codes for CASSLGQGAAGANVLTF.

This chain links TRBV28 with TRBJ2-5; D is uncertain. The CDR3 is 13 amino acids. Trimming removed 3 bases from V and 4 bases from J, with 9 bases in between. CDR1 is MDHEN and CDR2 is SYDVKM in the germline V gene. The CDR3 DNA sequence: TGTGCCAGCAGTTTCTTTGCCGTAGAGACCCAGTACTTC. Translating gives CASSFFAVETQYF.

The chain is built from TRBV9 and TRBJ1-1; no definite D call. The ends were cut back, 0 bases at V and 1 base at J, with 10 bases in the middle. The length of the CDR3 is 15 residues. Germline CDR1 and CDR2: SGDLS and YYNGEE. The CDR3 sequence: CASSVVPRENTEAFF. In DNA form, the CDR3 reads TGTGCCAGCAGCGTAGTCCCCAGAGAGAACACTGAAGCTTTCTTT.

This clone was picked up a small number of times. V is TRBV11-2 and J is TRBJ2-3; 7 bases are a match to TRBD1. Germline values: CDR1 SGHAT, CDR2 FQNNGV. Losses at the gene ends were 3 bases for V and 5 bases for J; bases not matched to a gene: 2. The CDR3 runs 13 residues. Here the CDR3 DNA reads TGTGCCAGCAGCTTTACAGGGGAAGATACGCAGTATTTT. Amino acid sequence: CASSFTGEDTQYF. The full variable domain, completed using reference TRBV11-2 and TRBJ2-3, is EAGVAQSPRYKIIEKRQSVAFWCNPISGHATLYWYQQILGQGPKLLIQFQNNGVVDDSQLPKDRFSAERLKGVDSTLKIQPAKLEDSAVYLCASSFTGEDTQYFGPGTRLTVL.

Only a few counts were recorded for this clone. Other DNA sequences in the same sample also yield this CDR3. The chain recombines TRBV5-1 with TRBJ2-5; 10 nucleotides agree with TRBD2. This CDR3 has 14 residues. Losses at the gene ends were 4 bases for V and 5 bases for J; bases not matched to a gene: 5. Germline CDR1 is SGHRS and CDR2 is YFSETQ. DNA for the CDR3: TGCGCCAGCAGCCCCGGACTAGCGGTGGAGACCCAGTACTTC. It translates to CASSPGLAVETQYF.

This clone was seen a few times. The V gene is TRBV15, the J gene TRBJ2-3, with a tentative D call TRBD2 (7 bases). V shed 1 base and J shed 5 bases, with 16 bases lying between them. The germline V gene has CDR1 LNHNV and CDR2 YYDKDF (reference sequence). The CDR3 is 16 residues long. The CDR3 loop reads CATSRGDGGPRDTQYF. The CDR3 bases are TGTGCCACCAGCAGAGGAGACGGGGGGCCACGAGATACGCAGTATTTT.

V and J are TRBV5-1 and TRBJ2-7; 7 bases are a match to TRBD1. Germline values: CDR1 SGHRS, CDR2 YFSETQ. The CDR3 contains 14 residues. J was trimmed by 4 bases and V by 1 base; bases with no gene match: 5. CDR3 sequence: CASSLRGGEYEQYF. CDR3 bases: TGCGCCAGCAGCTTGCGAGGGGGCGAGTACGAGCAGTACTTC.

The rearrangement joins TRBV6-1 to TRBJ1-2; D unclear. This CDR3 is built from 15 residues. Germline V CDR1 and CDR2: MNHNS, SASEGT. V dropped 5 bases and J dropped 6 bases, with 19 bases sitting between them. The CDR3 coding sequence is TGTGCCAGCAGTATAGACTGGAGCCCTGCCAATGGCTACACCTTC. Residues: CASSIDWSPANGYTF.

This clone was observed a handful of times. The chain combines TRBV6-5 with TRBJ2-1, with D unclear. The CDR3 extends over 13 amino acids. Germline V gene lookup returns CDR1 MNHEY and CDR2 SVGAGI. Trimming shortened V by 2 bases and J by 3 bases, and 5 bases separated the two germline ends. The CDR3 reads CASSYHRYNEQFF. The CDR3 DNA is TGTGCCAGCAGTTACCATCGCTACAATGAGCAGTTCTTC.

This clone was observed a few times. The CDR3 bases are TGTGCCAGCAGTGGGGGACAGTCTAGCAATCAGCCCCAGCATTTT. This encodes CASSGGQSSNQPQHF. The J gene is TRBJ1-5, the V gene TRBV25-1; 7 bases match TRBD1. The ends lost 4 bases at V and 0 bases at J; junction bases unmatched: 3. This CDR3 has 15 residues. CDR1 is MGHDK and CDR2 is SYGVNS in the germline V gene.

The V call is TRBV7-9, the J call TRBJ2-7; 8 bases match TRBD1. This CDR3 comprises 18 residues. Germline V gives CDR1 SEHNR, CDR2 FQNEAQ (reference sequence). The trim removed 3 bases at V and 0 bases at J, leaving 13 bases unmatched. CDR3 loop: CASSFGVQQGVFSYEQYF. For the CDR3, the DNA is TGTGCCAGCAGCTTTGGGGTACAACAGGGGGTTTTCTCCTACGAGCAGTACTTC.

This clone was observed many times. The chain uses TRBV30 and TRBJ2-5; 7 bases line up with TRBD1. The V gene end was trimmed by 5 bases and the J gene end by 0 bases; junction bases not matched to a gene: 6. The CDR3 is 14 residues long. The germline V gene encodes CDR1 GTSNPN and CDR2 SVGIG (reference sequence). The CDR3, as DNA: TGTGCCTGGCAAAGGACAGGCTACCAAGAGACCCAGTACTTC. Protein product: CAWQRTGYQETQYF.

Worth noting for this clone: The sample holds other DNA sequences that translate to the same CDR3. This sequence joins TRBV30 and TRBJ1-1; no clear D. Germline V gene sequence: CDR1 GTSNPN, CDR2 SVGIG (reference sequence). The V and J ends lost 4 bases and 1 base respectively, with 7 bases between them. This CDR3 has 12 amino acids. The CDR3 sequence is CAWKPGNTEAFF. The CDR3 bases are TGTGCCTGGAAACCAGGGAACACTGAAGCTTTCTTT.

J is TRBJ1-1 and V is TRBV14; D possibly corresponds to TRBD1 (5 bases). The CDR3 is 15 residues long. V was shortened by 0 bases and J by 6 bases, with 14 bases between the two germline ends. CDR1 and CDR2 (germline): SGHDN, FVKESK. The DNA of the CDR3 is TGTGCCAGCAGCCAAGAGGGCCAGGGCGGATCTGAAGCTTTCTTT. Residues: CASSQEGQGGSEAFF.

A few counts support this clone. This sequence joins TRBV29-1 and TRBJ1-1; D is uncertain. Trimming took 3 bases from V and 2 from J, leaving 10 bases between them. Germline V gene sequence: CDR1 SQVTM, CDR2 ANQGSEA. The CDR3 extends over 13 amino acids. DNA of the CDR3: TGCAGCGTTGAGAAGGCTGGTAACACTGAAGCTTTCTTT. Translated: CSVEKAGNTEAFF.

The chain has TRBV2 and TRBJ1-2, with 9 bases identical to TRBD1. The ends lost 5 bases at V and 6 bases at J; junction bases unmatched: 13. The length of the CDR3 is 16 residues. Germline CDR1 reads SNHLY; CDR2 reads FYNNEI. CDR3 in DNA: TGTGCCAGCAGTCAAACAGGGACAGGGAGTGTAGATGGCTACACCTTC. Translating it yields CASSQTGTGSVDGYTF.

This chain uses TRBV10-3 with TRBJ1-1, with D possibly TRBD1 on 5 matching bases. There are 14 residues in the CDR3. Germline V gene sequence: CDR1 ENHRY, CDR2 SYGVKD. Trimming removed 6 bases at V and 0 bases at J, with 11 bases between. CDR3 protein: CAIRGGAMNTEAFF. The CDR3 region has the DNA TGTGCCATCAGGGGGGGAGCGATGAACACTGAAGCTTTCTTT.

This clone was seen a few times. The chain joins TRBV13 to TRBJ2-5, with 15 bases identical to TRBD2. After removal of 7 bases from V and 10 bases from J, the junction contained 13 bases not matched to a gene. The CDR3 has 16 amino acids. From germline, CDR1 is PRHDT and CDR2 FYEKMQ (reference sequence). The CDR3 DNA reads TGTGCCAGCACCCAAGCCCCGGGACTAGCGGGGGGCGACCAGTACTTC. Amino acids: CASTQAPGLAGGDQYF.

This clone was observed once. J is TRBJ2-1 and V is TRBV4-1; tentatively, D is TRBD1 or TRBD2 (5 bases each). Germline-derived CDR1 and CDR2 are MGHRA and YSYEKL. V was cut by 6 bases and J by 10 bases, with 13 bases left in between. The CDR3 loop spans 12 amino acids. CDR3 protein: CASSPAGGEQFF. The CDR3 nucleotides are TGCGCCAGCAGTCCCGCTGGGGGAGAGCAGTTCTTC.

The chain has TRBV2 and TRBJ2-4; 10 bases are a match to TRBD1. The CDR3 is 13 amino acids. V trimming: 10 bases; J trimming: 5 bases; junction bases outside the gene matches: 5. Germline CDR1 reads SNHLY; CDR2 reads FYNNEI. The DNA of the CDR3 is TGTGCCATCACCGGGACAGGGGAAAACATTCAGTACTTC. It is translated as CAITGTGENIQYF. Full variable domain (rest looked up from reference TRBV2 and TRBJ2-4): EPEVTQTPSHQVTQMGQEVILRCVPISNHLYFYWYRQILGQKVEFLVSFYNNEISEKSEIFDDQFSVERPDGSNFTLKIRSTKLEDSAMYFCAITGTGENIQYFGAGTRLSVL.